These T cell receptor beta chains were read from a single sample in a study of cytomegalovirus exposure and HLA in healthy donors. Sequenced by immunoSEQ multiplex PCR; TCRdb stores in-frame clones only, minus some. Here the sample spans 150,000 to 200,000 clones, about four fifths being singletons. The sequenced sample consisted of PBMCs. The receptor source for this set is a young man in good health and CMV-seropositive. Each CDR3 is given with its conserved first and last residue. D genes are given only for firm matches. Clone size, where shown, is once, few, many, or a class for clones that have expanded.

v_call,cdr3_length,d_call,clone_size,j_call,cdr3_aa,cdr3_nt
TRBV5-6,14,TRBD1,.,TRBJ1-1,CASSLGTGSTEAFF,TGTGCCAGCAGCTTGGGGACAGGGAGCACTGAAGCTTTCTTT
TRBV2,18,.,once,TRBJ1-3,CASSVARSPLYSGNTIYF,TGTGCCAGCAGTGTGGCCAGGTCCCCTCTCTACTCTGGAAACACCATATATTTT
TRBV5-1,13,TRBD2,.,TRBJ2-7,CASSLSGRDSEYF,TGCGCCAGCAGCTTGTCGGGGAGGGATTCGGAGTACTTC
TRBV11-1,16,TRBD2,.,TRBJ2-7,CASSKALAGTPGEQYF,TGTGCCAGCAGCAAGGCACTAGCGGGAACTCCCGGGGAGCAGTACTTC
TRBV7-3,14,.,.,TRBJ2-2,CASSLTHGGGELFF,TGTGCCAGCAGCTTAACGCACGGCGGCGGGGAGCTGTTTTTT
TRBV6-1,13,.,.,TRBJ2-5,CASSGHPQETQYF,TGTGCCAGCAGTGGACACCCACAAGAGACCCAGTACTTC
TRBV28,14,TRBD1,.,TRBJ2-7,CASSLPGGRYEQYF,TGTGCCAGCAGTTTACCAGGGGGCAGGTACGAGCAGTACTTC
TRBV29-1,16,TRBD1,.,TRBJ1-2,CSAGPSPDRAYYGYTF,TGCAGCGCCGGGCCCTCGCCCGACAGGGCGTACTATGGCTACACCTTC
TRBV4-1,14,.,.,TRBJ2-7,CASSHNSATYEQYF,TGCGCCAGCAGCCATAACTCTGCGACCTACGAGCAGTACTTC
TRBV2,16,TRBD2,.,TRBJ2-1,CASSRSLTGGVNEQFF,TGTGCCAGCAGCCGCTCTTTGACGGGAGGGGTCAATGAGCAGTTCTTC
TRBV7-8,14,TRBD1,.,TRBJ1-4,CASSPETGGEKLFF,TGTGCCAGCAGCCCGGAGACAGGGGGCGAAAAACTGTTTTTT
TRBV6-1,13,.,.,TRBJ1-5,CASSEVSVQPQHF,TGTGCCAGCAGTGAAGTCTCCGTCCAGCCCCAGCATTTT
TRBV4-1,14,.,.,TRBJ2-7,CASSQVQGFYEQYF,TGCGCCAGCAGCCAAGTACAGGGTTTCTACGAGCAGTACTTC
TRBV27,12,.,.,TRBJ1-5,CASSEGGKPQHF,TGTGCCAGCAGTGAGGGAGGGAAGCCCCAGCATTTT
TRBV6-1,16,TRBD2,.,TRBJ2-2,CASSAGLAGVGGELFF,TGTGCCAGCAGTGCCGGACTAGCGGGAGTAGGCGGGGAGCTGTTTTTT
TRBV6-5,15,.,.,TRBJ1-3,CASSYGQHSGNTIYF,TGTGCCAGCAGTTACGGACAGCACTCTGGAAACACCATATATTTT
TRBV25-1,15,TRBD1,.,TRBJ2-7,CASSEPGQGVGEQYF,TGTGCCAGCAGTGAACCGGGACAGGGGGTCGGCGAGCAGTACTTC
TRBV6-5,16,TRBD1,once,TRBJ2-7,CASSSPGTGDRYEQYF,TGTGCCAGCAGTTCCCCCGGGACAGGGGATAGGTACGAGCAGTACTTC
TRBV6-1,13,.,few,TRBJ1-1,CASVLPRYTEAFF,TGTGCCAGCGTATTGCCGCGCTACACTGAAGCTTTCTTT
TRBV28,15,TRBD1,.,TRBJ2-2,CASEPGQGATGELFF,TGTGCCAGCGAGCCGGGACAGGGGGCCACCGGGGAGCTGTTTTTT
TRBV6-5,13,.,few,TRBJ1-1,CASSLKPDTEAFF,TGTGCCAGCAGCCTTAAGCCCGACACTGAAGCTTTCTTT
TRBV30,12,.,.,TRBJ1-3,CAWKSGGNTIYF,TGTGCCTGGAAATCGGGAGGAAACACCATATATTTT
TRBV6-6,14,.,.,TRBJ1-5,CATRQADSNQPQHF,TGTGCCACCAGACAGGCCGATAGCAATCAGCCCCAGCATTTT
TRBV27,13,TRBD2,few,TRBJ2-7,CASSFLAGLEQYF,TGTGCCAGCAGTTTTTTAGCGGGGCTCGAGCAGTACTTC
TRBV6-4,18,TRBD1,few,TRBJ2-6,CASSTGAGGDYGANVLTF,TGTGCCAGCAGTACCGGGGCAGGGGGCGATTATGGGGCCAACGTCCTGACTTTC
TRBV5-4,15,.,.,TRBJ2-5,CASSLERQVKETQYF,TGTGCCAGCAGCTTGGAAAGACAGGTTAAGGAGACCCAGTACTTC
TRBV15,20,TRBD1,.,TRBJ2-6,CATSRDLGSGGAFGANVLTF,TGTGCCACCAGCAGAGATCTCGGGTCAGGGGGCGCTTTTGGGGCCAACGTCCTGACTTTC
TRBV2,16,.,once,TRBJ1-2,CASSESSVVRGHGYTF,TGTGCCAGCAGTGAATCTTCAGTAGTAAGGGGCCATGGCTACACCTTC
TRBV28,14,.,.,TRBJ1-2,CASSSEGRGIGYTF,TGTGCCAGCAGTTCCGAAGGGCGGGGGATCGGCTACACCTTC
TRBV25-1,17,.,few,TRBJ1-2,CASSEYKKGTTNYGYTF,TGTGCCAGCAGTGAATATAAAAAGGGGACAACTAACTATGGCTACACCTTC
TRBV7-2,14,.,.,TRBJ1-5,CASSSQDSNQPQHF,TGTGCCAGCAGCTCCCAGGATTCCAATCAGCCCCAGCATTTT
TRBV5-1,14,.,few,TRBJ2-2,CASSLTGHTGELFF,TGCGCCAGCAGCTTGACAGGGCACACCGGGGAGCTGTTTTTT
TRBV29-1,15,.,.,TRBJ1-3,CSGAGPGGDGNTIYF,TGCAGCGGAGCCGGGCCGGGGGGGGACGGAAACACCATATATTTT
TRBV9,15,TRBD2,.,TRBJ2-2,CASSGGTSRTGELFF,TGTGCCAGCAGCGGGGGGACTAGTAGAACCGGGGAGCTGTTTTTT
TRBV7-8,15,TRBD1,.,TRBJ2-7,CASSFGAGGLWEQYF,TGTGCCAGCAGCTTTGGGGCAGGGGGTTTGTGGGAGCAGTACTTC
TRBV28,16,.,once,TRBJ1-3,CASSPFDGRLGNTIYF,TGTGCCAGCAGCCCGTTCGACGGGAGGCTCGGAAACACCATATATTTT
TRBV7-3,14,TRBD1,.,TRBJ1-1,CASSSRTGGTEAFF,TGTGCCAGCAGCTCACGGACAGGGGGGACTGAAGCTTTCTTT
TRBV11-2,15,.,.,TRBJ2-2,CAQHRGAANTGELFF,TGTGCCCAGCACCGGGGGGCAGCGAACACCGGGGAGCTGTTTTTT
TRBV10-3,15,TRBD1,.,TRBJ1-2,CAIHTGTEINYGYTF,TGTGCCATCCACACCGGGACAGAAATTAACTATGGCTACACCTTC
TRBV6-6,13,TRBD2,.,TRBJ2-3,CAGSGGGTDTQYF,TGTGCCGGTAGCGGGGGGGGGACAGATACGCAGTATTTT
TRBV11-2,15,TRBD2,.,TRBJ2-1,CASSWGTSAYNEQFF,TGTGCCAGCAGCTGGGGGACTAGCGCCTATAATGAGCAGTTCTTC